This T cell receptor beta chain was retrieved from a study of blood T cell repertoires in COVID-19. Study context: Samples came from the United States, Italy and Spain, spanning acute and convalescent COVID-19. T cells, B-cell-depleted T cells, or PBMCs supplied cDNA or gDNA.

Germline CDR1 is SGHRS and CDR2 is YFSETQ. The CDR3 has 14 amino acids. The ends were cut back, 0 bases at V and 1 base at J, with 6 bases in the middle. In the original workflow: Amplification of reference gene primers was used by the study to estimate nucleated cell counts. Clones were sequenced by immunoSEQ multiplex PCR, and TCRdb holds only the in-frame ones, with some missing. V, J and clone size derive from that table, while D and trimming were established from the DNA sequence. This sample has 450,000 or so clones, with 89% found just once. This TCR derives from a man aged 18-30 years with COVID-19, enrolled during active disease. This chain uses TRBV5-1 with TRBJ2-3; D call uncertain. The source material was peripheral blood. The CDR3, as DNA: TGCGCCAGCAGCTTGGTTCAGGGCACAGATACGCAGTATTTT. Translating it yields CASSLVQGTDTQYF.